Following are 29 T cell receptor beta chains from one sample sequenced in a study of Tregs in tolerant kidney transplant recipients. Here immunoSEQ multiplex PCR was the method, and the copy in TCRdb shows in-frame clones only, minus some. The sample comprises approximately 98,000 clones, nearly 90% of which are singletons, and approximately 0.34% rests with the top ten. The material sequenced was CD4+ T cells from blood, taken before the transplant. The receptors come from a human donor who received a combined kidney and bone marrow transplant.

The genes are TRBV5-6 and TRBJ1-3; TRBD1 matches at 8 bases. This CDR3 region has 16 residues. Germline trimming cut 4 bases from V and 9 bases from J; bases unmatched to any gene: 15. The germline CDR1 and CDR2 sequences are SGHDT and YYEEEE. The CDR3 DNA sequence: TGTGCCAGCAGCCAGACAGGGGCCCGACTCTATCGCACCATATATTTT. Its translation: CASSQTGARLYRTIYF.

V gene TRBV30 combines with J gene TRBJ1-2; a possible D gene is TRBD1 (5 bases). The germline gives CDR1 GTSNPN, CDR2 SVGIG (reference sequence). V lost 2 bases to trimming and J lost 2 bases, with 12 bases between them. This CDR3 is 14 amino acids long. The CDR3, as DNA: TGTGCCTGGAGTCTTCGGGGGACCAACTATGGCTACACCTTC. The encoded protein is CAWSLRGTNYGYTF.

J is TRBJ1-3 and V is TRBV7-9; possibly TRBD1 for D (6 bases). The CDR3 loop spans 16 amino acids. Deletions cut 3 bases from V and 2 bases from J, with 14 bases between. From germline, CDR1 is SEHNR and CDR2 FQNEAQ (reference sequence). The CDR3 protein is CASSLGAGGAGNTIYF. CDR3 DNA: TGTGCCAGCAGCTTGGGGGCCGGAGGAGCTGGAAACACCATATATTTT. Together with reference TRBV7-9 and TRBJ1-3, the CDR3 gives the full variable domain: DTGVSQNPRHKITKRGQNVTFRCDPISEHNRLYWYRQTLGQGPEFLTYFQNEAQLEKSRLLSDRFSAERPKGSFSTLEIQRTEQGDSAMYLCASSLGAGGAGNTIYFGEGSWLTVV.

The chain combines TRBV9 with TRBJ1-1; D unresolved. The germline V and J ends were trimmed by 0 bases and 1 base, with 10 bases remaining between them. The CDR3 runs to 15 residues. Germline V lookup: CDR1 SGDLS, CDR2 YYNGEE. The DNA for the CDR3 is TGTGCCAGCAGCGTAGGCGGGCCCAAGAACACTGAAGCTTTCTTT. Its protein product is CASSVGGPKNTEAFF.

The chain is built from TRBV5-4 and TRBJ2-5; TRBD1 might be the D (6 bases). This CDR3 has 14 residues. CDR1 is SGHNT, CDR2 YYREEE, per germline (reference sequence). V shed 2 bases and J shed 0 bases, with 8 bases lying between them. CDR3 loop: CASSFGQYQETQYF. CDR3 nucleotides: TGTGCCAGCAGCTTCGGACAGTACCAAGAGACCCAGTACTTC. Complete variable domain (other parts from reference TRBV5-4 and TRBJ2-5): ETGVTQSPTHLIKTRGQQVTLRCSSQSGHNTVSWYQQALGQGPQFIFQYYREEENGRGNFPPRFSGLQFPNYSSELNVNALELDDSALYLCASSFGQYQETQYFGPGTRLLVL.

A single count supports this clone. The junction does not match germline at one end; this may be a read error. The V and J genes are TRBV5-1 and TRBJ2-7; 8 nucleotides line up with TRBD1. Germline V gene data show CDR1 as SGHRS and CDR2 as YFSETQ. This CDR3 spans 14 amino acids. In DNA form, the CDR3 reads TGCGCCAGCAGATTGGCAGGGGGCTTCTACGAGCAGTACTTC. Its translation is CASRLAGGFYEQYF. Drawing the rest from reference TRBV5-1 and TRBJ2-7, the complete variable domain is KAGVTQTPRYLIKTRGQQVTLSCSPISGHRSVSWYQQTPGQGLQFLFEYFSETQRNKGNFPGRFSGRQFSNSRSEMNVSTLELGDSALYLCASRLAGGFYEQYFGPGTRLTVT.

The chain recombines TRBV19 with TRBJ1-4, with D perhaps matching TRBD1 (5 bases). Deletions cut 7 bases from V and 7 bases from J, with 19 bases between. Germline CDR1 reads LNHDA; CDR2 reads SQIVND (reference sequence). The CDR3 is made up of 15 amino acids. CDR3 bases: TGTGCCAGTACTATCTCCGGGGGTATGGCTGAAAAACTGTTTTTT. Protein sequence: CASTISGGMAEKLFF.

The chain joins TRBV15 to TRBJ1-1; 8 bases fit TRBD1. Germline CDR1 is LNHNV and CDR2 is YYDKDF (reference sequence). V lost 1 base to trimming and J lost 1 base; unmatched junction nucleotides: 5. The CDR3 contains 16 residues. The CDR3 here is CATSRGTGQENTEAFF. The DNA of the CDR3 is TGTGCCACCAGCAGAGGAACGGGACAGGAGAACACTGAAGCTTTCTTT.

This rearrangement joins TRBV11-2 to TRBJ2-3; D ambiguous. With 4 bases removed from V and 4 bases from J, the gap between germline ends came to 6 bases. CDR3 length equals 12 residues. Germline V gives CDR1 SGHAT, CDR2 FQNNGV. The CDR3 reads CASSSYPDTQYF. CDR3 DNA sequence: TGTGCCAGCAGCTCCTATCCAGATACGCAGTATTTT.

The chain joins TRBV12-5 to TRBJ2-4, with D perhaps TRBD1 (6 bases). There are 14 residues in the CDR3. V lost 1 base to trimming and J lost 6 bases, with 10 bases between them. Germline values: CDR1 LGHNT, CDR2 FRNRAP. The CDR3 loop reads CASGLGTERNIQYF. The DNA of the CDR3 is TGTGCTAGTGGTTTGGGGACAGAGCGAAACATTCAGTACTTC.

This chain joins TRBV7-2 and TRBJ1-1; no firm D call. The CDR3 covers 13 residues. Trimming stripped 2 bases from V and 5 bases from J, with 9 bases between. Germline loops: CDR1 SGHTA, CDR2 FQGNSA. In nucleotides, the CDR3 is TGTGCCAGCAGCTTAAACCCGAGGACTGAAGCTTTCTTT. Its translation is CASSLNPRTEAFF.

The CDR3 sequence: CASSGQGPTNTGELFF. DNA of the CDR3: TGTGCCAGCAGCGGACAGGGCCCTACGAACACCGGGGAGCTGTTTTTT. The V call is TRBV9, the J call TRBJ2-2, with 7 bases fitting TRBD1. There are 16 residues in the CDR3. The germline gives CDR1 SGDLS, CDR2 YYNGEE. V was clipped by 3 bases and J by 0 bases; unmatched bases: 5.

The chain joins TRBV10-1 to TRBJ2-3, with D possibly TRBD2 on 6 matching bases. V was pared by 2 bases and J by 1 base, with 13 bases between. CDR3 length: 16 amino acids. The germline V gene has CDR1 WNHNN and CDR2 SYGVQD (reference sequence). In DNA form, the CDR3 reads TGCGCCAGCAGTGAGGGAAGGTCGGGGGGCACAGATACGCAGTATTTT. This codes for CASSEGRSGGTDTQYF.

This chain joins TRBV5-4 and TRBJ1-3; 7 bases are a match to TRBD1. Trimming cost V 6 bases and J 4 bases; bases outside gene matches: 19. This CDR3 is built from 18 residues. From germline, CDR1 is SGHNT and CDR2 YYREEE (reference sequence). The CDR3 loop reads CASTNPLQGGKGGNTIYF. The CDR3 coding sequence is TGTGCCAGCACGAACCCCCTGCAGGGGGGCAAAGGAGGAAACACCATATATTTT.

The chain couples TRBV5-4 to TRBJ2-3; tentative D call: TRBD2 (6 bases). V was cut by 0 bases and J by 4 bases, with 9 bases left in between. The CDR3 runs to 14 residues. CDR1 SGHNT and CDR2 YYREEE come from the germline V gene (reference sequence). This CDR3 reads CASSLGGVADTQYF. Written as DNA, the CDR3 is TGTGCCAGCAGCTTGGGGGGGGTGGCAGATACGCAGTATTTT.

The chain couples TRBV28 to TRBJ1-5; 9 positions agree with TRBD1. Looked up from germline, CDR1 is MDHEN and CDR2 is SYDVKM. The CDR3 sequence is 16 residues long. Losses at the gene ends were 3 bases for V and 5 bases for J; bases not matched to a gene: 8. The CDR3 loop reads CASSLLDRGRDQPQHF. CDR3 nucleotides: TGTGCCAGCAGTTTGTTGGACAGGGGCAGGGATCAGCCCCAGCATTTT. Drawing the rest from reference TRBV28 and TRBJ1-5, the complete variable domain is DVKVTQSSRYLVKRTGEKVFLECVQDMDHENMFWYRQDPGLGLRLIYFSYDVKMKEKGDIPEGYSVSREKKERFSLILESASTNQTSMYLCASSLLDRGRDQPQHFGDGTRLSIL.

The CDR3 is CASKVTGLSYEQYF. The CDR3, as DNA: TGTGCCAGTAAAGTGACAGGGTTGTCGTACGAGCAGTACTTC. This sequence joins TRBV19 and TRBJ2-7; TRBD1 matches 7 bases. With 7 bases clipped from V and 4 bases from J, the junction kept 10 bases outside the gene matches. The CDR3 covers 14 residues. Germline lookup yields CDR1 LNHDA and CDR2 SQIVND (reference sequence).

The CDR3 here is CASSPTQGTDTEAFF. For the CDR3, the DNA is TGTGCCAGCTCACCGACGCAGGGAACGGACACTGAAGCTTTCTTT. This rearrangement joins TRBV18 to TRBJ1-1; TRBD1 is a possible D gene (5 bases). Looked up from germline, CDR1 is KGHSH and CDR2 is LQKENI. Trimming removed 3 bases from V and 3 bases from J, with 14 bases in between. This CDR3 is built from 15 residues.

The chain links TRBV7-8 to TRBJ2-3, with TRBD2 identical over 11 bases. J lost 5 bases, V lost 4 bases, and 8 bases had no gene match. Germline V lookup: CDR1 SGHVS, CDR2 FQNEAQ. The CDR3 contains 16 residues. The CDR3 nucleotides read TGTGCCAGCAGCTCTGTAGCGGGGGGGTGGGGAGATACGCAGTATTTT. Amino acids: CASSSVAGGWGDTQYF.

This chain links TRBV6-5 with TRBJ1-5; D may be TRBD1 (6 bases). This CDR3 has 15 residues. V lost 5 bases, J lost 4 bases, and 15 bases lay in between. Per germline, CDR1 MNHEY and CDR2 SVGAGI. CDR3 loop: CASSRPTGINQPQHF. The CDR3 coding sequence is TGTGCCAGCAGTCGACCCACAGGGATAAATCAGCCCCAGCATTTT.

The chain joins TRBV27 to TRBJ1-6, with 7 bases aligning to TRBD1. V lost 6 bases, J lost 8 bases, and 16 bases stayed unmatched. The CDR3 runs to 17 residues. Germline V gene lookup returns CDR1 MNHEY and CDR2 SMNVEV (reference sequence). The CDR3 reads CASRSFLRQGRDSPLHF. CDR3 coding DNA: TGTGCCAGCAGATCGTTTCTTCGACAGGGTCGGGATTCACCCCTCCACTTT.

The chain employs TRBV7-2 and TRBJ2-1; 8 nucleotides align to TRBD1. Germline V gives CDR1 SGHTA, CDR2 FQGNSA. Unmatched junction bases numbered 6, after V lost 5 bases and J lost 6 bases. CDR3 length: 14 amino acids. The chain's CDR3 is CASSTRTGRNEQFF. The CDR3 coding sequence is TGTGCCAGCAGCACCAGGACAGGGCGCAATGAGCAGTTCTTC.

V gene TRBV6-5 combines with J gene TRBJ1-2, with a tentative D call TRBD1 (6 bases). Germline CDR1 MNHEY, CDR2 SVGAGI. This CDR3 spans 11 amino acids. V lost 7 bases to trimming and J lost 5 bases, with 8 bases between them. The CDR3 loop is CASIGQYGYTF. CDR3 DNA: TGTGCCAGCATCGGACAGTATGGCTACACCTTC.

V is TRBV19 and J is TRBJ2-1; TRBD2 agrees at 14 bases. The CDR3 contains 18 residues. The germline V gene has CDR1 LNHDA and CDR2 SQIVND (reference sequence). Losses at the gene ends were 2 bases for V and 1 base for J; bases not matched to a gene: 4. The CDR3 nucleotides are TGTGCCAGTAGTATATTTAGGACTAGCGGGGGGTCCTACAATGAGCAGTTCTTC. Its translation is CASSIFRTSGGSYNEQFF. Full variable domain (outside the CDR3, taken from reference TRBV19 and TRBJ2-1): DGGITQSPKYLFRKEGQNVTLSCEQNLNHDAMYWYRQDPGQGLRLIYYSQIVNDFQKGDIAEGYSVSREKKESFPLTVTSAQKNPTAFYLCASSIFRTSGGSYNEQFFGPGTRLTVL.

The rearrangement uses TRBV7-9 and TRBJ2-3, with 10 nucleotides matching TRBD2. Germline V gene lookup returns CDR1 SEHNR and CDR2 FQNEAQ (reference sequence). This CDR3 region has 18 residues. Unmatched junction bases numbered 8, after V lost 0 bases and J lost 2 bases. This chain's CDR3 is CASSLAQTSGAPTDTQYF. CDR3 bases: TGTGCCAGCAGCTTAGCGCAAACTAGCGGGGCCCCCACAGATACGCAGTATTTT. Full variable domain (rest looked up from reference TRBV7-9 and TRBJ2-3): DTGVSQNPRHKITKRGQNVTFRCDPISEHNRLYWYRQTLGQGPEFLTYFQNEAQLEKSRLLSDRFSAERPKGSFSTLEIQRTEQGDSAMYLCASSLAQTSGAPTDTQYFGPGTRLTVL.

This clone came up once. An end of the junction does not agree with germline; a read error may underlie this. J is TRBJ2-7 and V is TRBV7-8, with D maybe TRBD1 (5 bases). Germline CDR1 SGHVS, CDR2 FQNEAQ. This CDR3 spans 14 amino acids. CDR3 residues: CASGFDRNSYEQYF. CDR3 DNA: TGTGCCAGCGGCTTCGACAGAAATTCTTACGAGCAGTACTTC.

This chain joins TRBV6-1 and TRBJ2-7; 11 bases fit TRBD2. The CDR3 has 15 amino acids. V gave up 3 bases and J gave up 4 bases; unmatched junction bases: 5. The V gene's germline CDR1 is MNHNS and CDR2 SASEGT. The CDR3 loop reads CASSELAGGPYEQYF. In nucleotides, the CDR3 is TGTGCCAGCAGTGAGTTAGCGGGAGGGCCTTACGAGCAGTACTTC.

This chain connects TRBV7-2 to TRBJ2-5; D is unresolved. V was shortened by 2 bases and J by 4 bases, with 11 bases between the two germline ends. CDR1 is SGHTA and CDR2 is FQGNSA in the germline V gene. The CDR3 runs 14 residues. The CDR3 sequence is CASSLRGSGETQYF. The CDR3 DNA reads TGTGCCAGCAGCTTACGAGGATCCGGAGAGACCCAGTACTTC.

The CDR3 DNA reads as TGTGCCAGCAGCTTAGGGACTCGTGTGGATACGCAGTATTTT. Its translation: CASSLGTRVDTQYF. The V and J genes are TRBV5-4 and TRBJ2-3, with a possible D match to TRBD2 (6 bases). Germline values: CDR1 SGHNT, CDR2 YYREEE (reference sequence). This CDR3 comprises 14 residues. Trimming left V 2 bases short and J 6 bases short, with 13 bases between.